The 25 T cell receptor beta chains listed next were all sequenced from one sample in a study of beta chain features in type 1 diabetes. Whole-study results and caveats: Significant though moderate, a shortening of TCRB CDR3s appeared in all four CD4+ subsets of Type 1 diabetes patients.

Antigens for these TCRs are unknown. Reverse transcription of all isolated RNA meant that expressed TCRB transcripts were sequenced. The data were produced by immunoSEQ multiplex PCR, yet TCRdb's version contains in-frame clones alone and is incomplete. The data hold 600,000 to 700,000 clones, with around an eighth observed a single time. The sequenced sample consisted of naive CD4+ T cells from blood. Source of these receptors: a man aged 25 to 40 with type 1 diabetes.

This clone has only a few counts. J is TRBJ1-6 and V is TRBV5-6; D ambiguous. With 4 bases removed from V and 14 bases from J, the gap between germline ends came to 16 bases. This CDR3 is 13 amino acids long. Germline CDR1 is SGHDT and CDR2 is YYEEEE. As DNA, the CDR3 is TGTGCCAGCAGCCCAGGACGGGATCAGGCCCTCCACTTT. Its protein is CASSPGRDQALHF.

The genes are TRBV6-1 and TRBJ1-1; D is uncertain. V lost 0 bases to trimming and J lost 6 bases, with 8 bases between them. This CDR3 has 13 residues. Germline V CDR1 and CDR2: MNHNS, SASEGT. CDR3 DNA sequence: TGTGCCAGCAGTGAAGCGGGGAAGGCTGAAGCTTTCTTT. It encodes CASSEAGKAEAFF.

This chain uses TRBV4-2 with TRBJ2-5, with 7 bases matching TRBD2. Unmatched junction bases numbered 2, after V lost 3 bases and J lost 4 bases. The germline V gene encodes CDR1 LGHNA and CDR2 YNFKEQ. The CDR3 is 13 amino acids. The CDR3 DNA follows: TGTGCCAGCAGCCAGGGGGGGGGAGAGACCCAGTACTTC. It specifies CASSQGGGETQYF.

The rearrangement links TRBV7-9 to TRBJ1-5; 7 nucleotides line up with TRBD1. Germline CDR1 SEHNR, CDR2 FQNEAQ (reference sequence). The CDR3 has 16 residues. Unmatched junction bases numbered 2, after V lost 0 bases and J lost 0 bases. CDR3 loop: CASSLAGGPSNQPQHF. CDR3 coding DNA: TGTGCCAGCAGCTTAGCAGGGGGCCCTAGCAATCAGCCCCAGCATTTT.

In its sample, this clone was seen a few times. The V gene is TRBV18, the J gene TRBJ2-3; TRBD2 aligns across 11 bases. V shed 6 bases, J shed 0 bases, and the junction held 5 bases outside the gene matches. Germline CDR1 reads KGHSH; CDR2 reads LQKENI. There are 16 residues in the CDR3. The CDR3 reads CASSLTSGSSTDTQYF. As DNA, the CDR3 is TGTGCCAGCTCCCTTACTAGCGGGAGTAGCACAGATACGCAGTATTTT.

This clone came up a few times. The rearrangement links TRBV19 to TRBJ2-5; D is possibly TRBD2 (6 bases). There are 17 residues in the CDR3. Germline V gene lookup returns CDR1 LNHDA and CDR2 SQIVND (reference sequence). Trimming cost V 4 bases and J 3 bases, with 21 bases left between them. The CDR3 DNA is TGTGCCAGTAGTAGTGGTCGCGGGGCTAGAGGCAAAGAGACCCAGTACTTC. Translating gives CASSSGRGARGKETQYF.

Only a few counts were recorded for this clone. The chain's CDR3 is CSESSGGYNEQFF. The CDR3 nucleotides read TGCAGCGAGAGTAGCGGGGGATACAATGAGCAGTTCTTC. The chain combines TRBV29-1 with TRBJ2-1; 9 bases are shared with TRBD2. The V gene end was trimmed by 7 bases and the J gene end by 4 bases; junction bases not matched to a gene: 5. CDR1 SQVTM and CDR2 ANQGSEA come from the germline V gene. The CDR3 is made up of 13 amino acids.

The chain links TRBV5-1 to TRBJ2-1; TRBD1 is a possible D gene (5 bases). Germline V gene data show CDR1 as SGHRS and CDR2 as YFSETQ. Trimming cost V 0 bases and J 9 bases, with 13 bases left between them. The CDR3 sequence is 14 residues long. CDR3 amino acids: CASSLAGSQGEQFF. Written as DNA, the CDR3 is TGCGCCAGCAGCTTGGCCGGCAGTCAGGGTGAGCAGTTCTTC.

This clone was picked up a small number of times. This chain joins TRBV7-9 and TRBJ1-2; maybe TRBD1 (5 bases). CDR3 size: 13 residues. Per the germline V gene, CDR1 is SEHNR and CDR2 is FQNEAQ (reference sequence). Trimming took off 5 bases at V and 6 bases at J, with 13 bases between the two ends. DNA of the CDR3: TGTGCCAGCAGCCTGGCGCGGGGGAATGGCTACACCTTC. As protein: CASSLARGNGYTF. The full variable domain, in which reference TRBV7-9 and TRBJ1-2 provide the parts outside the CDR3, is DTGVSQNPRHKITKRGQNVTFRCDPISEHNRLYWYRQTLGQGPEFLTYFQNEAQLEKSRLLSDRFSAERPKGSFSTLEIQRTEQGDSAMYLCASSLARGNGYTFGSGTRLTVV.

The V and J genes are TRBV30 and TRBJ1-3; no clear D gene. The CDR3 runs 15 residues. Germline assignment: CDR1 GTSNPN and CDR2 SVGIG (reference sequence). V was trimmed by 2 bases and J by 4 bases, leaving 15 bases between them. CDR3 nucleotide sequence: TGTGCCTGGAGTAACGGGCTACTAGCAGGAAACACCATATATTTT. This gives the protein CAWSNGLLAGNTIYF.

The rearrangement links TRBV4-2 to TRBJ2-3; D call uncertain. The germline gives CDR1 LGHNA, CDR2 YNFKEQ. The ends were cut back, 0 bases at V and 3 bases at J, with 10 bases in the middle. The CDR3 extends over 15 amino acids. The CDR3 reads CASSQDVSRTDTQYF. The CDR3 nucleotides read TGTGCCAGCAGCCAAGATGTATCCCGGACAGATACGCAGTATTTT.

This clone was seen a few times. The chain recombines TRBV4-3 with TRBJ2-3, with D perhaps TRBD1 (5 bases). The CDR3 runs 16 residues. CDR1 and CDR2 (germline): LGHNA, YSLEER. Between the trimmed V and J ends, which lost 0 bases and 3 bases, there was a span of 13 bases. CDR3 residues: CASSQETRARTDTQYF. The CDR3, as DNA: TGCGCCAGCAGCCAAGAAACCAGGGCGAGGACAGATACGCAGTATTTT.

This clone has more than one count but fewer than ten. V usage is TRBV6-1 and J usage is TRBJ2-7, with 7 bases fitting TRBD1. The ends lost 7 bases at V and 6 bases at J; junction bases unmatched: 9. Germline V gene lookup returns CDR1 MNHNS and CDR2 SASEGT. The CDR3 covers 13 residues. CDR3 sequence (DNA): TGTGCCAGCAAATTCAACAGGGGAATCGAGCAGTACTTC. Its protein product is CASKFNRGIEQYF.

This clone was detected only a few times. The V and J genes are TRBV7-3 and TRBJ2-1, with D uncertain. CDR1 and CDR2 from the germline V gene are SGHTA and FQGTGA. There are 15 residues in the CDR3. V lost 2 bases to trimming and J lost 0 bases, with 8 bases between them. CDR3 nucleotide sequence: TGTGCCAGCAGCTTATGGGGTGTCTCCTACAATGAGCAGTTCTTC. This gives the protein CASSLWGVSYNEQFF.

The CDR3 region has the DNA TGTGCCAGTAGTATAGACATGGACAGCACCCTGGGAAATCAGCCCCAGCATTTT. Protein: CASSIDMDSTLGNQPQHF. This chain uses TRBV19 with TRBJ1-5, with a weak D call TRBD1 (6 bases). V was pared by 0 bases and J by 4 bases, with 19 bases between. Germline CDR1 LNHDA, CDR2 SQIVND (reference sequence). This CDR3 has 18 residues.

The rearrangement links TRBV5-6 to TRBJ1-1; no firm D call. Trimming stripped 3 bases from V and 2 bases from J, with 5 bases between. CDR1 SGHDT and CDR2 YYEEEE come from the germline V gene. This CDR3 is built from 12 residues. The CDR3 DNA follows: TGTGCCAGCAGCTCGGTTAACACTGAAGCTTTCTTT. It yields the protein CASSSVNTEAFF.

V gene TRBV25-1 combines with J gene TRBJ1-4, with 8 bases that match TRBD1. Looked up from germline, CDR1 is MGHDK and CDR2 is SYGVNS. V shed 3 bases and J 6 bases; nucleotides not matched to a gene: 0. The CDR3 has 13 amino acids. The CDR3 DNA reads TGTGCCAGCAGTGAGACAGGGGATGAAAAACTGTTTTTT. Translation gives CASSETGDEKLFF.

V is TRBV30 and J is TRBJ1-2; 7 nucleotides agree with TRBD1. CDR3 size: 14 residues. With 2 bases clipped from V and 4 bases from J, the junction kept 7 bases outside the gene matches. CDR1 GTSNPN and CDR2 SVGIG come from the germline V gene (reference sequence). The CDR3 DNA follows: TGTGCCTGGAGTCGCGACAGGGACCTCTATGGCTACACCTTC. Translation: CAWSRDRDLYGYTF.

This chain uses TRBV19 with TRBJ1-5; 9 positions match TRBD1. In germline, CDR1 is LNHDA, CDR2 SQIVND (reference sequence). This CDR3 has 12 amino acids. Germline trimming cut 6 bases from V and 7 bases from J; bases unmatched to any gene: 1. The CDR3: CASRGTGQPQHF. CDR3 DNA: TGTGCCAGTAGAGGGACAGGGCAGCCCCAGCATTTT.

The V call is TRBV9, the J call TRBJ1-6, with a tentative D call TRBD1 (6 bases). The CDR3 covers 16 residues. V was cut by 3 bases and J by 7 bases, with 17 bases left in between. From germline, CDR1 is SGDLS and CDR2 YYNGEE. The CDR3 is CASSARGRRPNSPLHF. CDR3 bases: TGTGCCAGCAGCGCCAGGGGACGTAGGCCAAATTCACCCCTCCACTTT.

The sample holds a few counts of this clone. V is TRBV10-3 and J is TRBJ2-7; TRBD1 aligns across 12 bases. The trim removed 8 bases at V and 3 bases at J, leaving 8 bases unmatched. Germline V gene data show CDR1 as ENHRY and CDR2 as SYGVKD. The CDR3 length is 15 residues. CDR3 residues: CAIRSGTGGGYEQYF. The CDR3 nucleotides are TGTGCCATCCGCAGTGGGACAGGGGGCGGCTACGAGCAGTACTTC.

The chain has TRBV18 and TRBJ2-3; the D is unclear. V lost 3 bases, J lost 2 bases, and 9 bases lay in between. Germline V lookup: CDR1 KGHSH, CDR2 LQKENI. The CDR3 extends over 14 amino acids. The CDR3 bases are TGTGCCAGCTCACCGATAGAGCCCACAGATACGCAGTATTTT. Its protein product is CASSPIEPTDTQYF. The full variable domain, in which reference TRBV18 and TRBJ2-3 provide the parts outside the CDR3, is NAGVMQNPRHLVRRRGQEARLRCSPMKGHSHVYWYRQLPEEGLKFMVYLQKENIIDESGMPKERFSAEFPKEGPSILRIQQVVRGDSAAYFCASSPIEPTDTQYFGPGTRLTVL.

This clone showed up just a few times. The CDR3 bases are TGTGCCAGCAGTGAATCCGGCGGGGGCAACGAGCAGTACTTC. Translated, it gives CASSESGGGNEQYF. This sequence joins TRBV2 and TRBJ2-7; D is possibly TRBD2 (7 bases). This CDR3 has 14 amino acids. Germline V gene data show CDR1 as SNHLY and CDR2 as FYNNEI. The V and J ends lost 2 bases and 5 bases respectively, with 13 bases between them.

In this sample, this clone turned up once. The chain couples TRBV10-3 to TRBJ2-6; TRBD1 matches at 9 bases. V dropped 6 bases and J dropped 0; count of bases not matched to a gene: 6. Germline-derived CDR1 and CDR2 are ENHRY and SYGVKD. This CDR3 region has 17 residues. In nucleotides, the CDR3 is TGTGCCATCAGATCCGGGACAGGGCTCTCTGGGGCCAACGTCCTGACTTTC. It is translated as CAIRSGTGLSGANVLTF.

The chain links TRBV9 to TRBJ2-3, with no clear D. CDR1 is SGDLS, CDR2 YYNGEE, per germline. Trimming shortened V by 0 bases and J by 2 bases, and 7 bases separated the two germline ends. The length of the CDR3 is 14 residues. The CDR3 loop reads CASSVGGFTDTQYF. The CDR3 region has the DNA TGTGCCAGCAGCGTAGGTGGCTTCACAGATACGCAGTATTTT.